Sequencing of this T cell receptor beta chain was carried out in a study of OX40 agonist ivuxolimab in advanced cancers. TCRdb's table, derived via immunoSEQ multiplex PCR, lists solely in-frame clones and lacks some. The data contain roughly 41,000 clones, around nine tenths of them singletons. Study-wide findings and caveats: Clonal expansion by week 6 occurred in CD4+ and CD8+ blood T cells (at 0.1 to 3.0 mg/kg). Normalized T-cell clonal expansion was also low in a subset of nonresponders. Relative to CD4+ cells, CD8+ T cells on average had more expanded clones.

Unmatched junction bases numbered 10, after V lost 7 bases and J lost 6 bases. This CDR3 has 15 residues. The germline gives CDR1 SEHNR, CDR2 FQNEAQ (reference sequence). With respect to this clone: Its antigen is still unknown.

This sequence was found in an adult with an advanced solid tumor such as melanoma, head and neck, liver or kidney cancer. The J gene is TRBJ2-3, the V gene TRBV7-9; 10 bases fit TRBD2. This material consisted of CD4+ or CD8+ T cells sorted from blood, taken in a trial of the OX40 agonist ivuxolimab. CDR3 nucleotides: TGTGCCAGCAACAGTTGGCTAGCGGGAGAGGATACGCAGTATTTT. Residues: CASNSWLAGEDTQYF.